The source of this T cell receptor beta chain is a study of blood T cell repertoires in COVID-19. TCRdb keeps only in-frame clones here, not all; method: immunoSEQ multiplex PCR. The table has approximately 250,000 clones, nearly 85% seen once. CDR1 and CDR2 from the germline V gene are SGHTA and FQGNSA. The V segment lost 5 bases and the J segment 5 bases; nucleotides outside the gene matches: 4. The length of the CDR3 is 13 residues. The chain couples TRBV7-2 to TRBJ1-1; 8 bases align to TRBD1. The source of this sequence is a human donor in a cohort sampled during active COVID-19. Sample: peripheral blood. CDR3 in amino acids: CASSAGGRTEAFF. CDR3 DNA: TGTGCCAGCAGCGCAGGGGGCCGGACTGAAGCTTTCTTT.